Many counts were recorded for the clone carrying this TCR beta chain. Amplified regions were TCR beta CDR3 sequences from RNA transcripts. Using the HTBI primer set, a first-round RT-PCR was run on the TCR CDR3. TCRdb independently ran MiXCR on the multiplex PCR reads; one entry per CDR3 protein. The sample yields about 720,000 distinct CDR3 sequences, roughly a sixth seen once. The entry originates in a study of T cells in Graves' hyperthyroidism and ophthalmopathy. The sequencing input was blood. The TCR comes from a woman between 50 and 59 years old with Graves' hyperthyroidism that later progressed to Graves' ophthalmopathy.

This chain's CDR3 is CASSLSGPGAQHF. The CDR3 DNA reads as TGTGCCAGCAGCTTATCGGGGCCCGGTGCCCAGCATTTT. The chain uses TRBV7-6 and TRBJ1-5, with D possibly being TRBD1 (5 bases). The CDR3 runs 13 residues. V was cut by 2 bases and J by 11 bases, with 13 bases left in between. CDR1 SGHVS and CDR2 FNYEAQ come from the germline V gene.